The 19 T cell receptor beta chains below all came from one sample that was sequenced in a study of T cell changes during pregnancy in multiple sclerosis. The protocol was immunoSEQ multiplex PCR, while the TCRdb copy is restricted to in-frame clones and leaves out a portion. The sample lists about 36,000 clones; 90% to 95% were seen once. Sequenced here: CD4+ T cells from peripheral blood mononuclear cells, sampled after pregnancy. These receptors all come from a female donor with multiple sclerosis, enrolled in a pregnancy study.

The J gene is TRBJ2-7, the V gene TRBV18; D may be TRBD2 (6 bases). The germline gives CDR1 KGHSH, CDR2 LQKENI. This CDR3 is 15 amino acids long. Trimming shortened V by 1 base and J by 2 bases, and 12 bases separated the two germline ends. CDR3 protein: CASSPQSGATYEQYF. CDR3 bases: TGTGCCAGCTCACCACAGTCGGGAGCTACCTACGAGCAGTACTTC. The full variable domain, completed using reference TRBV18 and TRBJ2-7, is NAGVMQNPRHLVRRRGQEARLRCSPMKGHSHVYWYRQLPEEGLKFMVYLQKENIIDESGMPKERFSAEFPKEGPSILRIQQVVRGDSAAYFCASSPQSGATYEQYFGPGTRLTVT.

CDR3: CASSLPPGGAYGYTF. CDR3 sequence (DNA): TGTGCCAGCAGTCTCCCCCCGGGGGGGGCCTATGGCTACACCTTC. The rearrangement joins TRBV28 to TRBJ1-2; D is perhaps TRBD1 (6 bases). Germline loops: CDR1 MDHEN, CDR2 SYDVKM. This CDR3 comprises 15 residues. Trimming took 5 bases from V and 4 from J, leaving 17 bases between them.

The genes are TRBV5-1 and TRBJ2-3, with D possibly TRBD2 on 6 matching bases. Trimming stripped 4 bases from V and 2 bases from J, with 8 bases between. CDR3 length: 13 amino acids. CDR1 is SGHRS and CDR2 is YFSETQ in the germline V gene. CDR3 region: CASSGGTTDTQYF. As DNA, the CDR3 is TGCGCCAGCAGCGGAGGGACCACAGATACGCAGTATTTT.

The genes are TRBV19 and TRBJ2-1; a weak D match, TRBD2 (6 bases). The germline CDR1 and CDR2 sequences are LNHDA and SQIVND (reference sequence). The CDR3 spans 14 residues. V was pared by 8 bases and J by 4 bases, with 15 bases between. CDR3 DNA sequence: TGTGCCAGTTCCCGAGTAGCGGCTTACAATGAGCAGTTCTTC. Protein sequence: CASSRVAAYNEQFF.

The rearrangement joins TRBV2 to TRBJ1-2; D is perhaps TRBD1 (5 bases). V was cut by 4 bases and J by 3 bases, with 9 bases left in between. The CDR3 spans 13 residues. Per germline, CDR1 SNHLY and CDR2 FYNNEI. The CDR3 protein is CASSAREDYGYTF. The CDR3 DNA reads TGTGCCAGCAGTGCCAGGGAGGACTATGGCTACACCTTC.

J is TRBJ2-6 and V is TRBV2; D is ambiguous. Per the germline V gene, CDR1 is SNHLY and CDR2 is FYNNEI. This CDR3 spans 16 amino acids. Trimming removed 0 bases from V and 2 bases from J, with 8 bases in between. As DNA, the CDR3 is TGTGCCAGCAGTGAAGCGAGAACTCCTGGGGCCAACGTCCTGACTTTC. Its protein product is CASSEARTPGANVLTF.

The chain recombines TRBV28 with TRBJ2-5, with a weak D call TRBD2 (6 bases). From germline, CDR1 is MDHEN and CDR2 SYDVKM. The V end lost 6 bases, the J end lost 2 bases, and 19 bases lay between the germline ends. This CDR3 region has 16 residues. CDR3 bases: TGTGCCAGCAGCGTCGCGGGACCCCGCCTGCAAGAGACCCAGTACTTC. It is translated as CASSVAGPRLQETQYF.

The chain joins TRBV7-2 to TRBJ2-3, with 8 bases aligning to TRBD2. The length of the CDR3 is 17 residues. CDR1 SGHTA and CDR2 FQGNSA come from the germline V gene. The V gene end was trimmed by 4 bases and the J gene end by 1 base; junction bases not matched to a gene: 10. The CDR3 sequence is CASSSFPRGGGTDTQYF. In DNA, the CDR3 is TGTGCCAGCAGCTCCTTTCCTCGGGGGGGAGGCACAGATACGCAGTATTTT.

The V gene is TRBV7-9, the J gene TRBJ2-2; 7 nucleotides match TRBD2. V was pared by 1 base and J by 6 bases, with 5 bases of the junction left unmatched. The CDR3 contains 15 residues. Germline CDR1 reads SEHNR; CDR2 reads FQNEAQ (reference sequence). Here the CDR3 reads CASSLGLAVPGELFF. Written as DNA, the CDR3 is TGTGCCAGCAGCTTAGGGCTAGCGGTCCCCGGGGAGCTGTTTTTT.

This clone was detected only once. The gene calls are TRBV29-1 and TRBJ1-1, with a possible D match to TRBD1 (6 bases). The CDR3 is 12 residues long. Trimming pared 6 bases from V and 3 bases from J, leaving 11 bases between. The germline V gene encodes CDR1 SQVTM and CDR2 ANQGSEA. CDR3 residues: CSVGHPDTEAFF. CDR3 DNA sequence: TGCAGCGTGGGACATCCGGACACTGAAGCTTTCTTT. Using reference TRBV29-1 and TRBJ1-1 for the parts outside the CDR3, the full variable domain is SAVISQKPSRDICQRGTSLTIQCQVDSQVTMMFWYRQQPGQSLTLIATANQGSEATYESGFVIDKFPISRPNLTFSTLTVSNMSPEDSSIYLCSVGHPDTEAFFGQGTRLTVV.

The chain recombines TRBV28 with TRBJ2-7; D may be TRBD2 (6 bases). The CDR3 sequence is 14 residues long. The ends were cut back, 9 bases at V and 0 bases at J, with 15 bases in the middle. The germline gives CDR1 MDHEN, CDR2 SYDVKM. CDR3 in DNA: TGTGCCAGTGAGGGTGGCGGGACCTCCTACGAGCAGTACTTC. Translation: CASEGGGTSYEQYF.

This chain uses TRBV7-9 with TRBJ1-2, with TRBD1 matching over 9 bases. The CDR3 has 15 amino acids. CDR1 SEHNR and CDR2 FQNEAQ come from the germline V gene (reference sequence). The J segment lost 8 bases and the V segment lost 3 bases, leaving 10 bases of the junction unmatched. As DNA, the CDR3 is TGTGCCAGCAGCTTCGCCGGGACAGGGTTAGGAGGCTACACCTTC. Amino acids: CASSFAGTGLGGYTF.

V and J are TRBV19 and TRBJ1-2, with 10 bases identical to TRBD1. Germline assignment: CDR1 LNHDA and CDR2 SQIVND (reference sequence). After removal of 5 bases from V and 8 bases from J, the junction contained 8 bases not matched to a gene. The length of the CDR3 is 14 residues. CDR3 bases: TGTGCCAGTAGTGGAGCCGGGACAGGGGACGGCTACACCTTC. Its protein is CASSGAGTGDGYTF.

The genes are TRBV6-1 and TRBJ2-2; a possible D gene is TRBD1 (5 bases). V gave up 6 bases and J gave up 9 bases, with 14 bases separating them. CDR1 is MNHNS and CDR2 is SASEGT in the germline V gene. This CDR3 is 13 amino acids long. CDR3 residues: CASSPRTFRELFF. The CDR3 DNA follows: TGTGCCAGCAGCCCACGGACATTTCGGGAGCTGTTTTTT.

This chain connects TRBV21-1 to TRBJ2-3; the tabulated D call, TRBD2, remains unverified against the DNA. TRBV21-1 constitutes a pseudogene. The CDR3 spans 17 residues. In DNA form, the CDR3 reads TGTGCCAGCAGCAAAATTCCTAGCGGGGGACGCACAGATACGCAGTATTTT. This sequence encodes CASSKIPSGGRTDTQYF.

This sequence joins TRBV9 and TRBJ1-2; possibly TRBD1 for D (6 bases). V was clipped by 0 bases and J by 8 bases, with 14 bases between them. Germline assignment: CDR1 SGDLS and CDR2 YYNGEE. This CDR3 is built from 14 residues. CDR3 region: CASSVAAQGTGYTF. The CDR3 DNA sequence: TGTGCCAGCAGCGTAGCAGCACAGGGTACCGGCTACACCTTC.

This chain links TRBV18 with TRBJ1-2; D gene ambiguous. Germline-derived CDR1 and CDR2 are KGHSH and LQKENI. Trimming cost V 6 bases and J 5 bases, with 7 bases left between them. The CDR3 is 11 residues long. The chain's CDR3 is CASSPQYGYTF. CDR3 nucleotides: TGTGCCAGCTCGCCTCAGTATGGCTACACCTTC.

This sequence joins TRBV18 and TRBJ2-1, with TRBD2 identical over 7 bases. The CDR3 covers 15 residues. Germline values: CDR1 KGHSH, CDR2 LQKENI. V lost 2 bases to trimming and J lost 7 bases; unmatched junction nucleotides: 8. CDR3 sequence: CASSPAGRLTNEQFF. The CDR3 nucleotides read TGTGCCAGCTCACCAGCCGGGAGGTTAACGAATGAGCAGTTCTTC.

The chain links TRBV4-2 to TRBJ2-1, with TRBD2 matching over 14 bases. Per germline, CDR1 LGHNA and CDR2 YNFKEQ. Losses at the gene ends were 4 bases for V and 5 bases for J; bases not matched to a gene: 7. The CDR3 sequence is 17 residues long. The CDR3 region is CASSPGTSGRLHNEQFF. DNA of the CDR3: TGTGCCAGCAGCCCCGGGACTAGCGGGAGATTGCACAATGAGCAGTTCTTC.